The source of this T cell receptor (beta chain) is a study of graft-versus-host responses after intestinal transplantation (TCRdb year 2021). In the study overall: The transplants that recipients got were multivisceral, liver-intestinal, or isolated intestinal. Every recipient was given anti-thymocyte globulin induction, followed by roughly 3 years of maintenance tacrolimus and steroids. Graft-versus-host and host-versus-graft alloreactive T cell clones were tracked in the graft, circulation and bone marrow after intestinal transplantation using bulk TCR-beta CDR3 sequencing. To identify alloreactive clones, pre-transplant mixed lymphocyte reaction products were sequenced and then compared with unstimulated pre-transplant donor and recipient T cells. Of the 20 to 30 intestinal transplant recipients enrolled in the cohort, one of whom was a retransplant, a few patients without pretransplant specimens were excluded. Donor T cell macrochimerism was defined as a peak of at least 4% donor T cells among recipient peripheral blood mononuclear cells. Rather than going through the commercial service, samples from three later patients were sequenced in-house on an Illumina MiSeq and processed with MiXCR.

Preparation of the library involved the immunoSEQ multiplex PCR assay. For most patients, genomic DNA was isolated with the Qiagen DNeasy Blood and Tissue Kit and shipped frozen to Adaptive Biotechnologies for TCR sequencing. For most patients, high-throughput TCR-beta CDR3 sequencing of genomic DNA was performed by Adaptive Biotechnologies. The study's processing was this. TCR sequencing data were retrieved from Adaptive's ImmunoSEQ software for around 19 patients, whereas three other patients were processed with MiXCR and VDJtools. To correct CD4 versus CD8 sorting errors, sequences present in both subsets at a frequency ratio below 5:1 were removed. CDR3 nucleotide sequences shared by donor and recipient were removed because the origin of these sequences could not be assigned. At least 2-fold expansion over unstimulated cells and a minimum CFSE-low frequency of 0.002% (template counts) or 0.001% (read counts) were required for clones to be classified as alloreactive. Mappable clones were those detected in sequenced pre-transplant spleen, lymph node, or MLR CFSE-low populations of the donor or recipient. The cumulative frequency of alloreactive clones was calculated as a percentage of all sequences, weighted by copy number. As stored in TCRdb, this immuneACCESS dataset retains in-frame rearrangements with V and J assigned. A fraction of the clones does not appear; measured against another copy, unresolved V genes explain less than half of the discrepancy, and the remainder lacks a known reason. From that table come the V and J calls and clone size; the DNA was used to work out D and trimming. This sample has 80,000 to 85,000 clones in its table, and about nine tenths of those were observed once. The ten largest clones add up to over 0.08% of the sample.

General conclusions and limits of the study: GvH clones were detected in recipient bone marrow, and some appeared earlier in ileal mucosa or blood, consistent with an intestinal mucosal origin. The relatively low number and heterogeneity of intestinal transplant patients limited the conclusions. Early after transplant, declines in HvG clones were associated with peak levels of circulating GvH clones. Patients with donor T cell macrochimerism had high GvH to HvG T cell clonal ratios in their allografts.

Remarks on this clone: This receptor's antigen is unknown. Base qualities were left out, and no much larger clone turns up one base away.

The CDR1 and CDR2 encoded by the germline V gene (reference sequence) are MNHEY and SMNVEV. V has 3 bases trimmed and J has 10 bases trimmed; junction bases matching no gene number 6. The CDR3 starts with the cysteine, ends with the phenylalanine, and has 14 residues. Kept here is only the CDR3 DNA, which spans 42 bases and is read in frame from base 1. This specimen's time point label, per the study, means: cells obtained before transplantation from donor or recipient. CD3+CD4+ and CD3+CD8+ populations were FACS-sorted from unstimulated pre-transplant donor and recipient cells taken from spleen or lymph nodes.

Sequenced material: unstimulated CD4+ T cells sorted from spleen or lymph node cells, taken before intestinal transplant. The rearranged segments are TRBV27 and TRBJ1-6; 7 bases in the middle match TRBD1. The sequence was obtained from a human donor who received an intestinal transplant. The CDR3 here reads CASSFQQGRSPLHF. The DNA sequence is TGTGCCAGCAGTTTCCAACAGGGGCGGTCACCCCTCCACTTT.